This record concerns one T cell receptor (beta chain) sequence. Assay used: immunoSEQ multiplex PCR; TCRdb lists only in-frame clones, some missing. The sample shows about 300,000 clones, around nine tenths of them seen only once. Two consecutive negative NP/OP PCR tests, clearance, or resolved symptoms defined Cohort 3 recovery. The CDR3 is made up of 16 amino acids. Losses at the gene ends were 4 bases for V and 2 bases for J; bases not matched to a gene: 6. Germline CDR1 and CDR2: SGHRS and YFSETQ. The entry originates in a study of blood T cell repertoires in COVID-19. On the study more broadly: COVID-19 samples collected from the United States, Italy and Spain covered acute and convalescent phases.

Sequencing used PBMCs or T cells enriched from blood (not recorded which). This chain uses TRBV5-1 with TRBJ2-3; TRBD2 agrees at 11 bases. This receptor was taken from a woman aged 30 to 39 who had recovered from COVID-19. As DNA, the CDR3 is TGCGCCAGCAGCCAAACTAGCGGGGGTTTCACAGATACGCAGTATTTT. Its translation: CASSQTSGGFTDTQYF.